The 13 T cell receptor beta chains listed next were all sequenced from one sample in a study of blood T cell repertoires in COVID-19. Some clones are missing from TCRdb's copy, which holds only in-frame ones; the method was immunoSEQ multiplex PCR. The sample records about 170,000 clones, about four fifths being singletons. The sequenced material came from peripheral blood. Receptors originate from a woman of 80 years or more with acute or convalescent COVID-19.

This chain uses TRBV9 with TRBJ2-7; no clear D. CDR3 length: 13 residues. Per the germline V gene, CDR1 is SGDLS and CDR2 is YYNGEE. Trimming left V 0 bases short and J 2 bases short, with 6 bases between. CDR3 residues: CASSVGPAYEQYF. The CDR3 DNA sequence: TGTGCCAGCAGCGTAGGTCCCGCCTACGAGCAGTACTTC.

This clone was counted between two and nine times. The chain is built from TRBV9 and TRBJ1-1; D gene unclear. Germline V gives CDR1 SGDLS, CDR2 YYNGEE. The CDR3 is 14 residues long. V lost 0 bases and J 4 bases, leaving 10 bases between the germline ends. In DNA form, the CDR3 reads TGTGCCAGCAGCGTAGGGTCGGTATCCACTGAAGCTTTCTTT. This sequence encodes CASSVGSVSTEAFF.

This clone was detected a few times. The chain recombines TRBV28 with TRBJ1-3; D is unresolved. V lost 5 bases to trimming and J lost 2 bases, with 16 bases between them. This CDR3 spans 16 amino acids. The germline V gene encodes CDR1 MDHEN and CDR2 SYDVKM. CDR3 DNA: TGTGCCAGCAGTCCAACGCGGGAACCGGCTGGAAACACCATATATTTT. Translated, it gives CASSPTREPAGNTIYF.

The rearrangement joins TRBV7-2 to TRBJ1-2; 12 bases agree with TRBD1. Germline CDR1 is SGHTA and CDR2 is FQGNSA. The CDR3 totals 16 residues. With 4 bases clipped from V and 6 bases from J, the junction kept 9 bases outside the gene matches. The CDR3 reads CASSSSGTGGHHGYTF. The CDR3 nucleotides read TGTGCCAGCAGCTCATCCGGGACAGGGGGCCACCATGGCTACACCTTC.

The chain has TRBV9 and TRBJ2-1, with 8 bases matching TRBD2. The V gene's germline CDR1 is SGDLS and CDR2 YYNGEE. The CDR3 has 14 residues. V gave up 2 bases and J gave up 5 bases; unmatched junction bases: 3. The DNA of the CDR3 is TGTGCCAGCAGCGTTAGCGGGGAAAACAATGAGCAGTTCTTC. Its protein is CASSVSGENNEQFF.

This CDR3 reads CASRGAGVNEQFF. CDR3 coding DNA: TGTGCCAGCAGGGGGGCGGGGGTAAATGAGCAGTTCTTC. V is TRBV28 and J is TRBJ2-1, with TRBD2 as a possible D gene (7 bases). This CDR3 comprises 13 residues. Germline V gene lookup returns CDR1 MDHEN and CDR2 SYDVKM. Trimming removed 6 bases at V and 7 bases at J, with 13 bases between.

This chain connects TRBV5-1 to TRBJ1-4; the match to TRBD1 covers 11 bases. Germline loops: CDR1 SGHRS, CDR2 YFSETQ. The CDR3 covers 14 residues. V shed 4 bases, J shed 8 bases, and the junction held 4 bases outside the gene matches. The CDR3 bases are TGCGCCAGCAGCCCGGGACAGGGGGGAGAAAAACTGTTTTTT. It translates to CASSPGQGGEKLFF.

The chain's CDR3 is CASTGFGISRGNTIYF. CDR3 nucleotide sequence: TGTGCCAGCACCGGATTCGGGATTTCGCGAGGAAACACCATATATTTT. This sequence joins TRBV25-1 and TRBJ1-3; D is unresolved. Trimming removed 7 bases from V and 4 bases from J, with 20 bases in between. This CDR3 spans 16 amino acids. Germline V gene data show CDR1 as MGHDK and CDR2 as SYGVNS.

In nucleotides, the CDR3 is TGTGCCAGCAGCCAAGATGGCAGGGGTTTGAGCTATGGCTACACCTTC. Translation gives CASSQDGRGLSYGYTF. This rearrangement joins TRBV3-1 (or the pseudogene TRBV3-2) to TRBJ1-2; tentative D call: TRBD1 (6 bases). With 0 bases removed from V and 4 bases from J, the gap between germline ends came to 15 bases. This CDR3 has 16 residues. Germline CDR1 and CDR2: LGHDT and YNNKEL (reference sequence).

The chain employs TRBV5-1 and TRBJ2-1, with 11 nucleotides matching TRBD2. The CDR3 sequence is 15 residues long. The ends lost 3 bases at V and 12 bases at J; junction bases unmatched: 11. Germline CDR1 and CDR2: SGHRS and YFSETQ. The CDR3 region is CASSSVTSGSVMQFF. Here the CDR3 DNA reads TGCGCCAGCAGCTCCGTTACTAGCGGGAGTGTTATGCAGTTCTTC.

J is TRBJ2-3 and V is TRBV6-6, with 10 bases aligning to TRBD2. Germline-derived CDR1 and CDR2 are MNHNY and SVGAGI (reference sequence). The CDR3 consists of 15 residues. V lost 2 bases, J lost 5 bases, and 4 bases stayed unmatched. The CDR3, as DNA: TGTGCCAGCAGTTACCAGCGGGAGGGCCGAGATACGCAGTATTTT. Translating gives CASSYQREGRDTQYF.

The chain links TRBV27 to TRBJ2-1; perhaps TRBD2 as D (6 bases). Germline V gene lookup returns CDR1 MNHEY and CDR2 SMNVEV (reference sequence). The CDR3 is 13 residues long. Trimming stripped 4 bases from V and 7 bases from J, with 11 bases between. The chain's CDR3 is CASSSLTRNEQFF. The CDR3 nucleotides are TGTGCCAGCAGTTCCTTGACTAGAAATGAGCAGTTCTTC.

This sequence joins TRBV29-1 and TRBJ1-1, with D possibly being TRBD1 (5 bases). The germline V gene has CDR1 SQVTM and CDR2 ANQGSEA. This CDR3 comprises 13 residues. The V end was cut by 7 bases, the J end by 4 bases, with 16 bases between. CDR3 amino acids: CSARSGLGTEAFF. DNA for the CDR3: TGCAGCGCCCGGTCAGGGCTAGGCACTGAAGCTTTCTTT. Full variable domain (missing parts from reference TRBV29-1 and TRBJ1-1): SAVISQKPSRDICQRGTSLTIQCQVDSQVTMMFWYRQQPGQSLTLIATANQGSEATYESGFVIDKFPISRPNLTFSTLTVSNMSPEDSSIYLCSARSGLGTEAFFGQGTRLTVV.